Listed below are T cell receptor beta chains from one sample, sequenced in a study of blood T cell repertoires in COVID-19. Method: immunoSEQ multiplex PCR; TCRdb's copy keeps in-frame clones and lacks some. The sample holds about 240,000 clones, 75% to 90% seen once. The sequenced sample was peripheral blood. These receptors originate from a woman in her fifties or sixties with active or convalescent COVID-19. CDR3s include the opening cysteine and the closing phenylalanine or tryptophan. Each record gives: V gene, J gene, D gene, clone size, CDR3 protein, CDR3 DNA. D genes are given only for firm matches. Clone size appears in some rows only: once, few, many, or a class for an expanded clone.

TRBV25-1,TRBJ2-7,TRBD1,once,CASTQGFDEQYF,TGTGCCAGCACACAGGGGTTTGACGAGCAGTACTTC
TRBV11-2,TRBJ1-3,TRBD1,.,CASSLTGGGNTIYF,TGTGCCAGCAGCTTGACAGGGGGGGGAAACACCATATATTTT
TRBV5-4,TRBJ2-3,TRBD2,.,CASTDPTGGQGTQYF,TGTGCCAGCACCGACCCCACGGGGGGGCAGGGGACGCAGTATTTT
TRBV2,TRBJ1-1,TRBD1,.,CASCLQGIRNTEAFF,TGTGCCAGCTGTTTACAGGGGATCCGGAACACTGAAGCTTTCTTT
TRBV7-8,TRBJ2-7,.,.,CASSSTGTTYEQYF,TGTGCCAGCAGCTCGACAGGAACTACCTACGAGCAGTACTTC
TRBV2,TRBJ2-3,.,.,CASSEGGRHTQYF,TGTGCCAGCAGTGAGGGCGGGCGCCATACGCAGTATTTT
TRBV5-6,TRBJ1-1,TRBD1,.,CASSLGTGGLMNTEAFF,TGTGCCAGCAGCCTTGGGACAGGGGGGCTCATGAACACTGAAGCTTTCTTT
TRBV19,TRBJ2-2,TRBD1,.,CASSGRDRGLGGELFF,TGTGCCAGTAGTGGTAGGGACAGGGGGCTTGGCGGGGAGCTGTTTTTT
TRBV2,TRBJ1-6,.,.,CASTGGINSPLHF,TGTGCCAGCACGGGGGGGATTAATTCACCCCTCCACTTT
TRBV19,TRBJ1-1,TRBD1,.,CASSSQGWDTEAFF,TGTGCCAGTAGTTCACAGGGGTGGGACACTGAAGCTTTCTTT
TRBV6-5,TRBJ2-5,TRBD2,.,CASSYQLAGGLGTQYF,TGTGCCAGCAGTTACCAACTAGCGGGGGGTCTTGGGACCCAGTACTTC
TRBV21-1,TRBJ1-3,.,.,CASTPRQVSSGNTIYF,TGTGCCAGCACTCCCCGACAGGTCTCCTCTGGAAACACCATATATTTT
TRBV4-1,TRBJ2-5,TRBD2,.,CASSQEEIAGPGTNEETQYF,TGCGCCAGCAGCCAAGAGGAGATAGCGGGCCCGGGTACTAATGAAGAGACCCAGTACTTC
TRBV4-1,TRBJ2-1,.,.,CASSQPLRTRYNEQFF,TGCGCCAGCAGCCAGCCCCTACGAACCCGGTACAATGAGCAGTTCTTC
TRBV29-1,TRBJ2-3,TRBD1,.,CSVASGQGSVTQYF,TGCAGCGTTGCATCGGGACAGGGGAGCGTTACGCAGTATTTT
TRBV10-3,TRBJ2-7,TRBD2,.,CAISEERGVAYEQYF,TGTGCCATCAGTGAGGAGCGGGGGGTCGCCTACGAGCAGTACTTC
TRBV30,TRBJ2-7,.,.,CAWRRQGRPYEQYF,TGTGCCTGGAGGCGGCAGGGGAGACCCTACGAGCAGTACTTC
TRBV19,TRBJ2-2,.,once,CASSRSPGELFF,TGTGCCAGTAGTAGAAGCCCGGGGGAGCTGTTTTTT
TRBV18,TRBJ2-7,TRBD1,.,CASSTTGGYEQYF,TGTGCCAGCTCAACGACAGGGGGTTACGAGCAGTACTTC
TRBV30,TRBJ1-5,.,once,CAWDSGGNQPQHF,TGTGCCTGGGACTCAGGGGGCAATCAGCCCCAGCATTTT
TRBV7-8,TRBJ1-6,TRBD1,.,CASSPRTGEIQALHF,TGTGCCAGCAGCCCGCGGACAGGGGAGATTCAGGCCCTCCACTTT
TRBV19,TRBJ1-2,.,.,CASRTVPYGYTF,TGTGCCAGTCGGACAGTCCCCTATGGCTACACCTTC
TRBV4-1,TRBJ2-7,.,.,CASSQVNIYEQYF,TGCGCCAGCAGCCAAGTTAATATCTACGAGCAGTACTTC
TRBV19,TRBJ2-2,.,.,CASSPGLTRELFF,TGTGCCAGTAGTCCCGGACTAACCCGGGAGCTGTTTTTT
TRBV11-2,TRBJ2-7,.,.,CASSPRQLRGFSYEQYF,TGTGCCAGCAGCCCGAGGCAATTGCGGGGATTTTCCTACGAGCAGTACTTC
TRBV6-6,TRBJ2-3,.,.,CASSGLDTQYF,TGTGCCAGCAGTGGACTAGATACGCAGTATTTT
TRBV23-1,TRBJ2-7,.,few,CASSRRDYEQYF,TGCGCCAGCTCTCGCAGGGACTACGAGCAGTACTTC
TRBV5-1,TRBJ2-3,.,.,CASSFGRDTQYF,TGCGCCAGCAGCTTTGGTAGAGATACGCAGTATTTT
TRBV20-1,TRBJ1-2,.,.,CSASHADGYGYTF,TGCAGTGCTAGTCACGCGGATGGCTATGGCTACACCTTC
TRBV29-1,TRBJ1-1,.,once,CSAGWMNTEAFF,TGCTCAGCGGGGTGGATGAACACTGAAGCTTTCTTT
TRBV12-3/TRBV12-4,TRBJ2-7,TRBD1,.,CASSQRGLGEQYF,TGTGCCAGCAGCCAGAGGGGGCTAGGCGAGCAGTACTTC
TRBV11-2,TRBJ2-7,.,.,CASSFTMNEQYF,TGTGCCAGCAGCTTCACTATGAACGAGCAGTACTTC
TRBV6-5,TRBJ1-4,TRBD1,.,CASSNPGTGEKLFF,TGTGCCAGCAGTAACCCCGGGACAGGAGAAAAACTGTTTTTT
TRBV27,TRBJ1-6,.,.,CASSPTAPNSPLHF,TGTGCCAGCAGTCCGACAGCTCCAAATTCACCCCTCCACTTT
TRBV5-1,TRBJ1-2,.,.,CASKGGTYGYTF,TGCGCCAGCAAAGGGGGAACCTATGGCTACACCTTC
TRBV5-6,TRBJ2-5,.,.,CASSFDDYQETQYF,TGTGCCAGCAGCTTTGACGACTACCAAGAGACCCAGTACTTC
TRBV18,TRBJ1-2,TRBD1,once,CASSPVPDRGYGYTF,TGTGCCAGCTCACCAGTTCCCGACAGGGGCTATGGCTACACCTTC
TRBV7-3,TRBJ2-1,TRBD2,.,CASSPERGGYNEQFF,TGTGCCAGCAGCCCTGAGCGGGGGGGCTACAATGAGCAGTTCTTC
TRBV12-3/TRBV12-4,TRBJ2-7,.,.,CASSRRWGHEQYF,TGTGCCAGCAGCCGTCGATGGGGCCACGAGCAGTACTTC
TRBV6-6,TRBJ1-1,.,.,CASSARGQNTEAFF,TGTGCCAGCAGCGCCAGAGGCCAGAACACTGAAGCTTTCTTT
TRBV6-2/TRBV6-3,TRBJ2-5,TRBD1,.,CASTPSGTGVQETQYF,TGTGCCAGCACCCCCTCCGGGACAGGGGTTCAAGAGACCCAGTACTTC
TRBV10-1,TRBJ2-7,TRBD1,few,CASRRKPGQGNHSYEQYF,TGCGCCAGCAGGCGTAAACCGGGACAGGGTAATCACTCCTACGAGCAGTACTTC
TRBV25-1,TRBJ1-1,.,.,CASSEAMNRRAFF,TGTGCCAGCAGTGAAGCCATGAACCGGAGAGCTTTCTTT
TRBV6-1,TRBJ1-5,TRBD1,few,CASSERQGAQHF,TGTGCCAGCAGTGAAAGACAGGGCGCCCAGCATTTT
TRBV6-2/TRBV6-3,TRBJ2-3,TRBD2,.,CASSSGGATDTQYF,TGTGCCAGCAGTAGCGGGGGGGCCACAGATACGCAGTATTTT
TRBV6-1,TRBJ1-6,.,once,CASSEYLANSPLHF,TGTGCCAGCAGTGAGTACCTAGCGAATTCACCCCTCCACTTT
TRBV15,TRBJ2-3,.,once,CATSRGLSRQYF,TGTGCCACCAGCAGAGGACTGTCAAGGCAGTATTTT
TRBV19,TRBJ2-5,.,.,CASSNPRRQRQETQYF,TGTGCCAGTAGTAATCCCCGCCGACAGCGCCAAGAGACCCAGTACTTC
TRBV6-5,TRBJ1-2,.,.,CAGRRGQYGYTF,TGTGCCGGCCGGAGGGGCCAATATGGCTACACCTTC
TRBV19,TRBJ2-7,.,.,CASRNRDIRGEQYF,TGTGCCAGTAGAAATCGGGACATTCGAGGCGAGCAGTACTTC
TRBV27,TRBJ2-3,TRBD1,.,CASSPPGQGILTDTQYF,TGTGCCAGCAGTCCTCCGGGACAGGGGATTCTAACAGATACGCAGTATTTT
TRBV12-5,TRBJ1-2,.,.,CASGPGENYGYTF,TGTGCTAGTGGGCCAGGGGAGAACTATGGCTACACCTTC
TRBV9,TRBJ2-1,TRBD2,.,CASSSAGGSYNEQFF,TGTGCCAGCAGCTCCGCGGGGGGCTCCTACAATGAGCAGTTCTTC
TRBV28,TRBJ2-1,TRBD2,.,CASTPASGGNNEQFF,TGTGCCAGCACCCCGGCAAGCGGGGGGAACAATGAGCAGTTCTTC
TRBV19,TRBJ2-2,.,.,CASCGAGRTGELFF,TGTGCCAGTTGTGGGGCAGGAAGGACCGGGGAGCTGTTTTTT
TRBV11-3,TRBJ2-2,TRBD1,.,CASSAGTGLYTGELFF,TGTGCCAGCAGCGCCGGGACAGGGCTTTACACCGGGGAGCTGTTTTTT
TRBV11-2,TRBJ2-7,.,.,CASSPYSQEQYF,TGTGCCAGCAGCCCTTACTCACAGGAGCAGTACTTC